One sample yielded the 5 T cell receptor beta chains listed below, sequenced in a study of T cell responses to AZD1222 COVID-19 vaccine. Profiled with immunoSEQ multiplex PCR; TCRdb holds only in-frame clones, not every one. The sample contains 50,000 to 55,000 clones, about 88% of which appear only once. This sample comprised peripheral blood, obtained on day 0 of AZD1222 vaccination. The source of these receptors is an adult in good health.

The J gene is TRBJ1-1, the V gene TRBV4-1; 9 positions agree with TRBD1. Losses at the gene ends were 5 bases for V and 0 bases for J; bases not matched to a gene: 1. From germline, CDR1 is MGHRA and CDR2 YSYEKL. The CDR3 spans 14 residues. CDR3 sequence: CASSGQGMNTEAFF. CDR3 bases: TGCGCCAGCAGCGGACAGGGGATGAACACTGAAGCTTTCTTT.

This chain links TRBV28 with TRBJ2-1; D not resolved. Germline V lookup: CDR1 MDHEN, CDR2 SYDVKM. The CDR3 consists of 13 residues. The V end lost 6 bases, the J end lost 0 bases, and 6 bases lay between the germline ends. This chain's CDR3 is CASSRSSYNEQFF. In nucleotides, the CDR3 is TGTGCCAGCAGCCGGAGCTCCTACAATGAGCAGTTCTTC.

The rearrangement uses TRBV3-1 (or the pseudogene TRBV3-2) and TRBJ1-3; no clear D. Germline V CDR1 and CDR2: LGHDT, YNNKEL (reference sequence). CDR3 length: 14 amino acids. Trimming removed 3 bases at V and 1 base at J, with 7 bases between. DNA of the CDR3: TGTGCCAGCAGCCAGGGTTCTTCTGGAAACACCATATATTTT. This sequence encodes CASSQGSSGNTIYF.

The V and J genes are TRBV3-1 (or the pseudogene TRBV3-2) and TRBJ2-5, with a weak D call TRBD1 (6 bases). This CDR3 comprises 13 residues. Trimming shortened V by 8 bases and J by 1 base, and 11 bases separated the two germline ends. Germline V gene sequence: CDR1 LGHDT, CDR2 YNNKEL (reference sequence). CDR3 sequence: CASLQGSQETQYF. CDR3 DNA sequence: TGTGCCAGCCTACAGGGCTCCCAAGAGACCCAGTACTTC.

The chain links TRBV6-5 to TRBJ1-4, with a weak D call TRBD1 (6 bases). CDR3 length: 15 residues. Per the germline V gene, CDR1 is MNHEY and CDR2 is SVGAGI. The ends were cut back, 2 bases at V and 12 bases at J, with 19 bases in the middle. CDR3 nucleotide sequence: TGTGCCAGCAGTTACGGCAGGGACATGACTACGGAACTGTTTTTT. It is translated as CASSYGRDMTTELFF.